A selection of T cell receptor beta chains follows, all from one sample in a study of blood T cells in healthy people across ages. Using its own MiXCR run on the 5' RACE reads, TCRdb lists one record per CDR3 protein. The table has approximately 880,000 distinct CDR3 sequences, about 44% seen once. Sequencing was carried out using blood. The receptors shown here come from a man aged 30 to 39 in good health. Both conserved end residues are part of each CDR3. Each record gives: D gene, J gene, CDR3 length, clone size, V gene, CDR3 DNA, CDR3 protein. The D gene is left open where the match is weak. Where a row states a size, it is once, few, many or the class of an expanded clone; other rows omit it.

D gene: .; J gene: TRBJ2-1; CDR3 length: 16; clone size: once; V gene: TRBV5-1; CDR3 DNA: TGCGCCAGCAGCTTGGGTTACAGGGACTCCTACAATGAGCAGTTCTTC; CDR3 protein: CASSLGYRDSYNEQFF
D gene: .; J gene: TRBJ2-2; CDR3 length: 13; clone size: once; V gene: TRBV5-1; CDR3 DNA: TGCGCCAGCAGCTTCAGGGAATCCGGGGAGCTGTTTTTT; CDR3 protein: CASSFRESGELFF
D gene: TRBD1; J gene: TRBJ1-2; CDR3 length: 16; clone size: .; V gene: TRBV6-2/TRBV6-3; CDR3 DNA: TGTGCCAGCAGTTATAGCAGCGGAGACAGGGGGAACGGCTACACCTTC; CDR3 protein: CASSYSSGDRGNGYTF
D gene: .; J gene: TRBJ2-5; CDR3 length: 14; clone size: few; V gene: TRBV9; CDR3 DNA: TGTGCCAGCAGCGTAGGAACTACCCAAGAGACCCAGTACTTC; CDR3 protein: CASSVGTTQETQYF
D gene: .; J gene: TRBJ2-1; CDR3 length: 14; clone size: few; V gene: TRBV6-2/TRBV6-3; CDR3 DNA: TGTGCCAGCACCTATGGGATCTCCTACAATGAGCAGTTCTTC; CDR3 protein: CASTYGISYNEQFF
D gene: TRBD1; J gene: TRBJ1-1; CDR3 length: 14; clone size: .; V gene: TRBV7-2; CDR3 DNA: TGTGCCAGCAGCCGGGGACAGGCACGCACTGAAGCTTTCTTT; CDR3 protein: CASSRGQARTEAFF
D gene: .; J gene: TRBJ2-7; CDR3 length: 14; clone size: .; V gene: TRBV20-1; CDR3 DNA: TGCAGTGCTGGGGGGCTCGCCCGTGGATCCGAGCAGTACTTC; CDR3 protein: CSAGGLARGSEQYF
D gene: TRBD1; J gene: TRBJ2-7; CDR3 length: 14; clone size: .; V gene: TRBV5-1; CDR3 DNA: TGCACCAGCAGCTTGAACGGACAGGGTGGAGAGCAGTACTTC; CDR3 protein: CTSSLNGQGGEQYF
D gene: TRBD2; J gene: TRBJ2-3; CDR3 length: 16; clone size: few; V gene: TRBV7-2; CDR3 DNA: TGTGCCAGCAGCTTAGAGTCGCGGGGGGGCCGGGATACGCAGTATTTT; CDR3 protein: CASSLESRGGRDTQYF
D gene: TRBD2; J gene: TRBJ2-1; CDR3 length: 16; clone size: .; V gene: TRBV6-2/TRBV6-3; CDR3 DNA: TGTGCCAGCAGACGACTAGCGGATAGCTCCTACAATGAGCAGTTCTTC; CDR3 protein: CASRRLADSSYNEQFF
D gene: TRBD1; J gene: TRBJ2-7; CDR3 length: 15; clone size: few; V gene: TRBV6-1; CDR3 DNA: TGTGCCAGTCCCCCCCTAGGGACAGGCTTCTACGAGCAGTACTTC; CDR3 protein: CASPPLGTGFYEQYF
D gene: TRBD1; J gene: TRBJ2-2; CDR3 length: 16; clone size: .; V gene: TRBV11-2; CDR3 DNA: TGTGCCAGCAGAAACCTCGGACAGGTGAACACCGGGGAGCTGTTTTTT; CDR3 protein: CASRNLGQVNTGELFF
D gene: .; J gene: TRBJ1-1; CDR3 length: 13; clone size: .; V gene: TRBV20-1; CDR3 DNA: TGCAGTGCTCCGGGACGGTTTAGCACTGAAGCTTTCTTT; CDR3 protein: CSAPGRFSTEAFF
D gene: .; J gene: TRBJ2-1; CDR3 length: 11; clone size: once; V gene: TRBV29-1; CDR3 DNA: TGCAGCGCCCAACTATGGGGTGAGCAGTTCTTC; CDR3 protein: CSAQLWGEQFF
D gene: .; J gene: TRBJ2-3; CDR3 length: 14; clone size: many; V gene: TRBV7-2; CDR3 DNA: TGTGCCAGCAGCACCCAACTAGGCACAGATACGCAGTATTTT; CDR3 protein: CASSTQLGTDTQYF
D gene: .; J gene: TRBJ2-5; CDR3 length: 16; clone size: few; V gene: TRBV4-1; CDR3 DNA: TGCGCCAGCAGCCAAGATCTAGGCAGGGGGGGGAAGACCCAGTACTTC; CDR3 protein: CASSQDLGRGGKTQYF
D gene: .; J gene: TRBJ2-3; CDR3 length: 12; clone size: few; V gene: TRBV20-1; CDR3 DNA: TGCAGTGCTACCGGACCCACAGATACGCAGTATTTT; CDR3 protein: CSATGPTDTQYF
D gene: .; J gene: TRBJ2-7; CDR3 length: 13; clone size: .; V gene: TRBV5-1; CDR3 DNA: TGCGCCAGCAGCGACAATAAGGAACACGAGCAGTACTTC; CDR3 protein: CASSDNKEHEQYF
D gene: .; J gene: TRBJ2-1; CDR3 length: 14; clone size: .; V gene: TRBV5-6; CDR3 DNA: TGTGCCAGCAGCTTGTTAAACTCCTACAATGAGCAGTTCTTC; CDR3 protein: CASSLLNSYNEQFF
D gene: .; J gene: TRBJ2-1; CDR3 length: 17; clone size: .; V gene: TRBV2; CDR3 DNA: TGTGCCAGCAGTGGGGGCGGGGGCCTCACATTCGGCAATGAGCAGTTCTTC; CDR3 protein: CASSGGGGLTFGNEQFF
D gene: TRBD2; J gene: TRBJ2-5; CDR3 length: 14; clone size: few; V gene: TRBV3-1; CDR3 DNA: TGTGCCAGCAGCCCCACTAGCGGAGGGGGGACCCAGTACTTC; CDR3 protein: CASSPTSGGGTQYF
D gene: TRBD1; J gene: TRBJ2-2; CDR3 length: 16; clone size: .; V gene: TRBV7-2; CDR3 DNA: TGTGCCAGCAGCAATACCGGGACAGGGGTCACCGGGGAGCTGTTTTTT; CDR3 protein: CASSNTGTGVTGELFF
D gene: TRBD2; J gene: TRBJ2-7; CDR3 length: 17; clone size: .; V gene: TRBV11-2; CDR3 DNA: TGTGCCAGCAGCTTAGGGAAAGGACTAGTTGGTTTCTACGAGCAGTACTTC; CDR3 protein: CASSLGKGLVGFYEQYF
D gene: TRBD2; J gene: TRBJ2-3; CDR3 length: 14; clone size: few; V gene: TRBV20-1; CDR3 DNA: TGCAGTGCTAGGAAGGCTAGCGGTACAGATACGCAGTATTTT; CDR3 protein: CSARKASGTDTQYF
D gene: TRBD2; J gene: TRBJ2-2; CDR3 length: 19; clone size: .; V gene: TRBV12-3/TRBV12-4; CDR3 DNA: TGTGCCAGCAGTTTAGGGTTGCCAGCGGGGGCCTCGCGCACCGGGGAGCTGTTTTTT; CDR3 protein: CASSLGLPAGASRTGELFF
D gene: .; J gene: TRBJ1-2; CDR3 length: 14; clone size: .; V gene: TRBV7-2; CDR3 DNA: TGTGCCAGCAGCTTAGCAACAGGGTCCTATGGCTACACCTTC; CDR3 protein: CASSLATGSYGYTF
D gene: TRBD1; J gene: TRBJ1-1; CDR3 length: 13; clone size: few; V gene: TRBV12-3/TRBV12-4; CDR3 DNA: TGTGCCAGCAGTAAGACAGGGCTCCCTGAAGCTTTCTTT; CDR3 protein: CASSKTGLPEAFF
D gene: TRBD2; J gene: TRBJ2-1; CDR3 length: 15; clone size: many; V gene: TRBV12-3/TRBV12-4; CDR3 DNA: TGTGCCAGCAGTCCGGGACTAGCGCCCTACAATGAGCAGTTCTTC; CDR3 protein: CASSPGLAPYNEQFF
D gene: TRBD1; J gene: TRBJ1-2; CDR3 length: 14; clone size: .; V gene: TRBV10-3; CDR3 DNA: TGTGCCATCAGTGACGGGACAGGGGGCCTTGGCTACACCTTC; CDR3 protein: CAISDGTGGLGYTF
D gene: TRBD2; J gene: TRBJ2-1; CDR3 length: 15; clone size: .; V gene: TRBV4-1; CDR3 DNA: TGTGCCAGCAGCCCAGCGGGGGGCCGGGGAAATGAGCAGTTCTTC; CDR3 protein: CASSPAGGRGNEQFF
D gene: .; J gene: TRBJ1-1; CDR3 length: 16; clone size: once; V gene: TRBV7-9; CDR3 DNA: TGTGCCAGCAGCTTAGCGGGCGCTGGGCGGAACACTGAAGCTTTCTTT; CDR3 protein: CASSLAGAGRNTEAFF
D gene: TRBD1; J gene: TRBJ2-7; CDR3 length: 13; clone size: .; V gene: TRBV20-1; CDR3 DNA: TGCAGTGCTGGGGGGACAGGGGCCTACGAGCAGTACTTC; CDR3 protein: CSAGGTGAYEQYF
D gene: .; J gene: TRBJ2-5; CDR3 length: 13; clone size: few; V gene: TRBV2; CDR3 DNA: TGTGCCAGCAGTCTGCAGATCCAAGAGACCCAGTACTTC; CDR3 protein: CASSLQIQETQYF
D gene: TRBD1; J gene: TRBJ1-4; CDR3 length: 15; clone size: .; V gene: TRBV25-1; CDR3 DNA: TGTGCCAGCAGTACCTGGGGACAGGGGAATGAAAAACTGTTTTTT; CDR3 protein: CASSTWGQGNEKLFF
D gene: .; J gene: TRBJ2-2; CDR3 length: 15; clone size: .; V gene: TRBV11-3; CDR3 DNA: TGTGCCAGCGGGGGGATAGAAAAGAACACCGGGGAGCTGTTTTTT; CDR3 protein: CASGGIEKNTGELFF
D gene: TRBD1; J gene: TRBJ1-5; CDR3 length: 15; clone size: few; V gene: TRBV18; CDR3 DNA: TGTGCCAGCTCACCACGACAGGGTGGGGATCAGCCCCAGCATTTT; CDR3 protein: CASSPRQGGDQPQHF
D gene: .; J gene: TRBJ2-7; CDR3 length: 13; clone size: few; V gene: TRBV27; CDR3 DNA: TGTGCCAGCTCCCGGACAGAAGCTTACGAGCAGTACTTC; CDR3 protein: CASSRTEAYEQYF